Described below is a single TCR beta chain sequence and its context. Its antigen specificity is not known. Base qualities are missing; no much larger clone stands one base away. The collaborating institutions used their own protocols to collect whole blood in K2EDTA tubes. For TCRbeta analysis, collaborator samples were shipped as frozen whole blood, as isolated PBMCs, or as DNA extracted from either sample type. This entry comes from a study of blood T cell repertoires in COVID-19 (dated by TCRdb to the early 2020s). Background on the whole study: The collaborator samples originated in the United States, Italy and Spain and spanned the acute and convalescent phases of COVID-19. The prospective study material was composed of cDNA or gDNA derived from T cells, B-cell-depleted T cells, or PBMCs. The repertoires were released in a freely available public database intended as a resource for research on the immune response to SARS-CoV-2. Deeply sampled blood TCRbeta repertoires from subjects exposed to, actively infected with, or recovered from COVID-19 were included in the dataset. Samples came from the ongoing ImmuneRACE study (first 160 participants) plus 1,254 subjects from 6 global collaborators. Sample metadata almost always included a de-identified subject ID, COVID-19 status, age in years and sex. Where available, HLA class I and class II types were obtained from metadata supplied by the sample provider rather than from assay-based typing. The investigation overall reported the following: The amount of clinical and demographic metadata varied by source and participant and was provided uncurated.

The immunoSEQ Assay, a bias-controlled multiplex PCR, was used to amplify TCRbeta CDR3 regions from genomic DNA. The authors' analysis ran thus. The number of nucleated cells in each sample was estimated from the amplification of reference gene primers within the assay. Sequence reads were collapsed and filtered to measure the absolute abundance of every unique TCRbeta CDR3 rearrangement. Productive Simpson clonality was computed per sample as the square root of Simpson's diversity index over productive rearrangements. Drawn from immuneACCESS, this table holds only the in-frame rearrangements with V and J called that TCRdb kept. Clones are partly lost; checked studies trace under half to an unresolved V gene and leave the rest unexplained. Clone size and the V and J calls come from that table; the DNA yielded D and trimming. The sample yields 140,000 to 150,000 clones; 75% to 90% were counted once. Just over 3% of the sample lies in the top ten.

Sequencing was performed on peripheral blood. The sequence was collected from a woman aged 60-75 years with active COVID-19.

The nucleotides are TGTGCCACCAGTGACCTGCTCCGGGACAGGGGGCATGGTGAGCAGTTCTTC. The encoded protein is CATSDLLRDRGHGEQFF. Recombination joined TRBV24-1 with TRBJ2-1; 12 middle bases align to TRBD1. The CDR3 goes from the cysteine to the phenylalanine over 17 residues. Just the 51-base CDR3 DNA is kept, in frame starting at base 1. The V end gives up 4 bases and the J end 9 bases, leaving 12 bases in the junction not matched to a gene. CDR1 and CDR2 are read off the germline V gene as KGHDR and SFDVKD.